Following are 22 T cell receptor beta chains from one sample sequenced in a study of CD8 T cells in ankylosing spondylitis. A single record per CDR3 protein comes from TCRdb applying MiXCR to the 5' RACE reads. The data show 230,000 or so distinct CDR3 sequences, about 24% seen once. The material sequenced was blood, either unsorted or a sorted T cell fraction (not recorded which). The receptors derive from a male donor with ankylosing spondylitis or in good health (not recorded which).

This sequence joins TRBV20-1 and TRBJ2-5, with D unclear. The germline gives CDR1 DFQATT, CDR2 SNEGSKA (reference sequence). V was trimmed by 3 bases and J by 1 base, leaving 6 bases between them. This CDR3 comprises 12 residues. The chain's CDR3 is CSASTIQETQYF. The CDR3 DNA follows: TGCAGTGCTAGCACGATCCAAGAGACCCAGTACTTC.

This clonotype was observed at least ten times. The chain carries TRBV20-1 and TRBJ2-5; D gene ambiguous. The germline gives CDR1 DFQATT, CDR2 SNEGSKA (reference sequence). The CDR3 runs 12 residues. V was trimmed by 4 bases and J by 3 bases, leaving 9 bases between them. CDR3 nucleotides: TGCAGTGCTACCGGACGAGAAGAGACCCAGTACTTC. Translating gives CSATGREETQYF.

The table lists this clonotype with many counts. The chain carries TRBV2 and TRBJ1-6; D is possibly TRBD1 (5 bases). CDR1 and CDR2 (germline): SNHLY, FYNNEI. The V end was cut by 6 bases, the J end by 7 bases, with 13 bases between. The CDR3 has 14 residues. Here the CDR3 reads CASRRDGPNSPLHF. The CDR3 nucleotides read TGTGCCAGCAGACGGGACGGCCCGAATTCACCCCTCCACTTT.

This clonotype showed up just a few times. The chain couples TRBV6-1 to TRBJ2-5; TRBD2 matches at 10 bases. The CDR3 spans 18 residues. V lost 6 bases, J lost 4 bases, and 17 bases stayed unmatched. Germline V gives CDR1 MNHNS, CDR2 SASEGT. DNA of the CDR3: TGTGCCAGCAGCCACGGAGTACTAGCGGGGAGTTTGGGAGAGACCCAGTACTTC. Translated: CASSHGVLAGSLGETQYF.

This clonotype has ten or more counts. One end of the junction fails to match germline, which may point to a read error. The chain couples TRBV29-1 to TRBJ2-1; TRBD2 matches 7 bases. Germline loops: CDR1 SQVTM, CDR2 ANQGSEA. This CDR3 has 14 residues. The CDR3: CSVEEGGPYNEQFF. CDR3 DNA: TGCAGCGTGGAAGAGGGAGGGCCCTACAATGAGCAGTTCTTC.

This clonotype has at least ten counts. The chain combines TRBV24-1 with TRBJ2-5; the D gene is possibly TRBD1 (6 bases). The CDR3 is 15 amino acids. The germline V gene has CDR1 KGHDR and CDR2 SFDVKD. V was trimmed by 3 bases and J by 2 bases, leaving 12 bases between them. The CDR3 nucleotides are TGTGCCACCAGTGATCAGGACAGCTCGCAAGAGACCCAGTACTTC. Translated: CATSDQDSSQETQYF.

CDR3 in DNA: TGCAGTGCCCCCCACTCGGGACAAGGGCAGTTCTTC. Translating gives CSAPHSGQGQFF. The V call is TRBV20-1, the J call TRBJ2-1, with D possibly TRBD1 on 6 matching bases. Between the trimmed V and J ends, which lost 6 bases and 12 bases, there was a span of 18 bases. The CDR3 sequence is 12 residues long. Germline CDR1 DFQATT, CDR2 SNEGSKA (reference sequence).

The chain has TRBV10-3 and TRBJ2-3; TRBD2 aligns across 7 bases. Germline CDR1 is ENHRY and CDR2 is SYGVKD. V lost 8 bases to trimming and J lost 0 bases; unmatched junction nucleotides: 8. This CDR3 spans 15 amino acids. CDR3 protein: CAIGTGRRSTDTQYF. CDR3 sequence (DNA): TGTGCCATCGGGACCGGGAGGCGTAGCACAGATACGCAGTATTTT.

The table lists this clonotype with many counts. In DNA, the CDR3 is TGTGCCAGCAGCCCCAGCCGGACTAGCGGGGGGACAGATACGCAGTATTTT. It translates to CASSPSRTSGGTDTQYF. J is TRBJ2-3 and V is TRBV7-3; 14 bases agree with TRBD2. Germline-derived CDR1 and CDR2 are SGHTA and FQGTGA. V dropped 5 bases and J dropped 3; count of bases not matched to a gene: 7. The CDR3 length is 17 residues.

This clonotype was detected ten times or more. CDR3 bases: TGTGCCAGCAGCCAAAGGACAGGGGGAACTGAAGCTTTCTTT. Encoded protein: CASSQRTGGTEAFF. The chain is built from TRBV16 and TRBJ1-1; 10 nucleotides line up with TRBD1. Germline V CDR1 and CDR2: KGHSY, FQNENV. The CDR3 is 14 amino acids. J was trimmed by 5 bases and V by 2 bases; bases with no gene match: 2.

The table lists this clonotype with a few counts. The chain couples TRBV11-2 to TRBJ2-5; 9 bases are shared with TRBD2. Germline-derived CDR1 and CDR2 are SGHAT and FQNNGV. Losses at the gene ends were 3 bases for V and 3 bases for J; bases not matched to a gene: 5. The CDR3 has 15 amino acids. CDR3 nucleotides: TGTGCCAGCAGCTTGGGCGGGGGGGCCGAAGAGACCCAGTACTTC. Residues: CASSLGGGAEETQYF.

Comments on this clonotype: An end of the junction does not agree with germline; a read error may underlie this. The rearrangement uses TRBV4-1 and TRBJ2-2; D tentatively reads TRBD1 or TRBD2 (5 bases each). Germline lookup yields CDR1 MGHRA and CDR2 YSYEKL. This CDR3 is built from 14 residues. The CDR3 sequence is CASSRAGSAGDLFF. CDR3 bases: TGCGCCAGCAGCCGGGCAGGGTCTGCCGGGGACCTGTTTTTT.

Ten or more counts support this clonotype. The V and J genes are TRBV12-3 or TRBV12-4 and TRBJ2-4; D unresolved. V lost 0 bases and J 7 bases, leaving 1 base between the germline ends. This CDR3 has 11 residues. DNA of the CDR3: TGTGCCAGCAGTTTAGCCAACATTCAGTACTTC. This translates into CASSLANIQYF.

As for this clonotype: This may arise from a read error, as a much more abundant clone is one base away. The gene calls are TRBV20-1 and TRBJ2-3; perhaps TRBD1 as D (5 bases). V was cut by 5 bases and J by 1 base, with 13 bases left in between. Germline V gene lookup returns CDR1 DFQATT and CDR2 SNEGSKA (reference sequence). This CDR3 spans 14 amino acids. CDR3 amino acids: CSAPRQICTDTQYF. CDR3 DNA sequence: TGCAGTGCTCCCCGACAGATTTGCACAGATACGCAGTATTTT.

This clonotype has at least ten counts. The chain links TRBV18 to TRBJ2-7; 7 positions agree with TRBD2. CDR1 and CDR2 (germline): KGHSH, LQKENI. Germline trimming cut 5 bases from V and 2 bases from J; bases unmatched to any gene: 6. The CDR3 is 14 residues long. For the CDR3, the DNA is TGTGCCAGCTCATGGACCGCGGGGGCCTACGAGCAGTACTTC. It specifies CASSWTAGAYEQYF.

V usage is TRBV29-1 and J usage is TRBJ2-2; 7 nucleotides line up with TRBD1. V was clipped by 2 bases and J by 4 bases; unmatched bases: 1. The CDR3 spans 13 residues. The germline V gene encodes CDR1 SQVTM and CDR2 ANQGSEA. The CDR3 region has the DNA TGCAGCGTTGAATGGGACAGCACCGGGGAGCTGTTTTTT. Translation: CSVEWDSTGELFF.

This clonotype has only a few counts. In DNA, the CDR3 is TGCGCCAGCAGCGGGGGACAGGGGGCTCGAGAGACCCAGTACTTC. It yields the protein CASSGGQGARETQYF. The rearrangement joins TRBV5-1 to TRBJ2-5; 12 bases are a match to TRBD1. The germline CDR1 and CDR2 sequences are SGHRS and YFSETQ. The CDR3 has 15 residues. J lost 4 bases, V lost 4 bases, and 5 bases had no gene match.

This clonotype was observed a few times. CDR3 amino acids: CASRAGLSYEQYF. DNA of the CDR3: TGTGCCAGCAGAGCGGGTCTATCCTACGAGCAGTACTTC. V and J are TRBV2 and TRBJ2-7; D possibly corresponds to TRBD2 (6 bases). Germline CDR1 is SNHLY and CDR2 is FYNNEI. The CDR3 has 13 amino acids. Trimming stripped 6 bases from V and 1 base from J, with 10 bases between. Full variable domain (remainder filled in from reference TRBV2 and TRBJ2-7): EPEVTQTPSHQVTQMGQEVILRCVPISNHLYFYWYRQILGQKVEFLVSFYNNEISEKSEIFDDQFSVERPDGSNFTLKIRSTKLEDSAMYFCASRAGLSYEQYFGPGTRLTVT.

This rearrangement joins TRBV28 to TRBJ2-3, with D perhaps TRBD2 (5 bases). Germline V gene sequence: CDR1 MDHEN, CDR2 SYDVKM. The ends were cut back, 4 bases at V and 5 bases at J, with 22 bases in the middle. The CDR3 spans 17 residues. CDR3: CASSSRAGGPEEDTQYF. DNA for the CDR3: TGTGCCAGCAGTTCCCGCGCAGGAGGTCCCGAGGAAGATACGCAGTATTTT. Combining the CDR3 with reference TRBV28 and TRBJ2-3 gives the whole variable domain DVKVTQSSRYLVKRTGEKVFLECVQDMDHENMFWYRQDPGLGLRLIYFSYDVKMKEKGDIPEGYSVSREKKERFSLILESASTNQTSMYLCASSSRAGGPEEDTQYFGPGTRLTVL.

The rearrangement links TRBV10-3 to TRBJ2-7, with 10 nucleotides matching TRBD1. The CDR3 covers 15 residues. V trimming: 4 bases; J trimming: 5 bases; junction bases outside the gene matches: 8. Looked up from germline, CDR1 is ENHRY and CDR2 is SYGVKD. The CDR3 nucleotides read TGTGCCATCAGTGGGAAGACCGGGACAGGGGACGAGCAGTACTTC. Protein product: CAISGKTGTGDEQYF.

This clonotype occurred many times. The junction differs from germline at one of its ends, possibly a read error. J is TRBJ2-5 and V is TRBV7-7; D possibly matches TRBD1 or TRBD2 (5 bases each). Germline V gives CDR1 SSHAT, CDR2 FNYEAQ (reference sequence). The CDR3 has 14 amino acids. DNA for the CDR3: TGTGCTAGCAGCTTGATGGGGGTTCGGGAGACCCAGTACTTC. Translating it yields CASSLMGVRETQYF.

The rearrangement links TRBV20-1 to TRBJ1-5; possibly TRBD1 for D (5 bases). CDR3 length: 14 amino acids. Germline CDR1 DFQATT, CDR2 SNEGSKA (reference sequence). The germline V and J ends were trimmed by 5 bases and 2 bases, with 13 bases remaining between them. The CDR3 DNA is TGCAGTGCTCCGATCGGGGGGGGCAATCAGCCCCAGCATTTT. This sequence encodes CSAPIGGGNQPQHF.